Listed below are T cell receptor beta chains from one sample, sequenced in a study of blood T cell repertoires in COVID-19. The protocol was immunoSEQ multiplex PCR, while the TCRdb copy is restricted to in-frame clones and leaves out a portion. The repertoire has some 270,000 clones, around 89% of them found once; the top ten carry around 0.8%. The specimen was peripheral blood. The receptors derive from a man younger than 45 with acute or convalescent COVID-19. Both conserved end residues are part of each CDR3. A D gene is named only where the DNA matches it firmly. Clone size is not always given. Where it is, it says once, few, many or a class for expanded clones.

clone_size	d_call	j_call	v_call	cdr3_nt	cdr3_aa
.	.	TRBJ1-6	TRBV18	TGTGCCAGCTCACCCGGGTCAGCCTATAATTCACCCCTCCACTTT	CASSPGSAYNSPLHF
.	.	TRBJ2-4	TRBV11-2	TGTGCCAGCAGCTTCGCGGGGACCAAAAACATTCAGTACTTC	CASSFAGTKNIQYF
.	.	TRBJ2-7	TRBV11-1	TGTGCCAGCAGTTCGAACTTCTACGAGCAGTACTTC	CASSSNFYEQYF
once	TRBD1	TRBJ1-2	TRBV18	TGTGCCAGCTCACCGACAGGGGGCGGTGGCTACACCTTC	CASSPTGGGGYTF
.	TRBD1	TRBJ2-7	TRBV3-1/TRBV3-2	TGTGCCAGCAGAAGACAGGGCGAGCAGTACTTC	CASRRQGEQYF
.	.	TRBJ1-2	TRBV14	TGTGCCAGCAGCCAATCCGGGACTCCCTATGGCTACACCTTC	CASSQSGTPYGYTF
.	TRBD1	TRBJ2-3	TRBV5-1	TGCGCCAGCCGGAGGACAGGTTCGGTAACAGATACGCAGTATTTT	CASRRTGSVTDTQYF
.	.	TRBJ1-6	TRBV9	TGTGCCAGCAGCGCACAGGTTAATAATTCACCCCTCCACTTT	CASSAQVNNSPLHF
.	TRBD2	TRBJ2-1	TRBV6-2/TRBV6-3	TGTGCCAGCAGTTACGCCGCTAGCGGAAGCATCAATGAGCAGTTCTTC	CASSYAASGSINEQFF
once	.	TRBJ1-6	TRBV2	TGTGCCAGCAGGACCCGGGTGACTAATTCACCCCTCCACTTT	CASRTRVTNSPLHF
.	TRBD1	TRBJ1-4	TRBV7-9	TGTGCCAGCAGTGACAGGACAGGGGGTGAAAAACTGTTTTTT	CASSDRTGGEKLFF
.	.	TRBJ1-5	TRBV30	TGTGCCTGGAGTGCGACAGCTAGCAATCAGCCCCAGCATTTT	CAWSATASNQPQHF
.	.	TRBJ1-3	TRBV30	TGTGCCTGGACTCCTACCACGTCGGTAGGAAACACCATATATTTT	CAWTPTTSVGNTIYF
.	.	TRBJ2-1	TRBV6-5	TGTGCCAGCAGTTACCGACAGGTTCATAATGAGCAGTTCTTC	CASSYRQVHNEQFF
.	.	TRBJ1-1	TRBV7-3	TGTGCCAGCAGCCCCAGGCCGGGAATGAACACTGAAGCTTTCTTT	CASSPRPGMNTEAFF
.	TRBD1	TRBJ1-5	TRBV10-3	TGTGCCATCAGTGAGTCGGAGACAGGGGGCGGGAATCAGCCCCAGCATTTT	CAISESETGGGNQPQHF
.	TRBD1	TRBJ2-1	TRBV6-5	TGTGCCAGCAGCTCCAACAGGGGGCGAGAGCAGTTCTTC	CASSSNRGREQFF
once	.	TRBJ1-6	TRBV7-9	TGTGCCAGCAGGCCTCAGGGATCCTATAATTCACCCCTCCACTTT	CASRPQGSYNSPLHF
once	.	TRBJ1-5	TRBV19	TGTGCCAGTAGGAGCGATTATAGCAATCAGCCCCAGCATTTT	CASRSDYSNQPQHF
.	.	TRBJ2-1	TRBV27	TGTGCCAGCAGTACCAGCGGTAGCTCCTACAATGAGCAGTTCTTC	CASSTSGSSYNEQFF
.	TRBD1	TRBJ1-5	TRBV28	TGTGCCAGCAGAGCCGCAGGGGGAAAACACCAGCCCCAGCATTTT	CASRAAGGKHQPQHF
few	TRBD2	TRBJ2-1	TRBV29-1	TGCAGCGTATGGACTAGCGGGAGGGCCAGTTCCTACAATGAGCAGTTCTTC	CSVWTSGRASSYNEQFF
.	.	TRBJ2-3	TRBV10-3	TGTGCCATCAGTGAGTCTAGCGGCCCGCATACGCAGTATTTT	CAISESSGPHTQYF
.	TRBD1	TRBJ1-3	TRBV29-1	TGCAGCGTAGGACAGGGGACTGGAAACACCATATATTTT	CSVGQGTGNTIYF
.	TRBD1	TRBJ1-2	TRBV24-1	TGTGCCACCAGTGAGTGTGGAACAGGGGGGAAGTTTAACTATGGCTACACCTTC	CATSECGTGGKFNYGYTF
.	.	TRBJ1-2	TRBV18	TGTGCCAGCTCACCACAGAACAGAGCTAACTATGGCTACACCTTC	CASSPQNRANYGYTF
.	.	TRBJ1-5	TRBV29-1	TGCAGCGTTGCAGGGGCGGGCAATCAGCCCCAGCATTTT	CSVAGAGNQPQHF
few	TRBD1	TRBJ1-1	TRBV5-1	TGCGCCAGCAGCTTACAGGGGCAATGGACTGAAGCTTTCTTT	CASSLQGQWTEAFF
.	TRBD2	TRBJ2-2	TRBV28	TGTGCCAGCAGTTTAACCGGACTAGCACGGGAAATCGGGGAGCTGTTTTTT	CASSLTGLAREIGELFF
.	.	TRBJ1-1	TRBV25-1	TGTGCCAGCAGTGATCCCCACAGGGCTGGGGCTTTCTTT	CASSDPHRAGAFF
.	TRBD1	TRBJ2-1	TRBV29-1	TGCAGCGTTGAAGATCAAACAGGGGTCAAGCAGTTCTTC	CSVEDQTGVKQFF
.	.	TRBJ2-7	TRBV9	TGTGCCAGCAGCTCTGACAGACCCCCCTACGAGCAGTACTTC	CASSSDRPPYEQYF
.	TRBD2	TRBJ2-1	TRBV28	TGTGCCAGCCGCCGACTAGCGGGTTACAATGAGCAGTTCTTC	CASRRLAGYNEQFF
.	.	TRBJ2-3	TRBV4-1	TGCGCCAGCAGCCAAGATACCTCCCGCGGGGATACGCAGTATTTT	CASSQDTSRGDTQYF
once	.	TRBJ1-6	TRBV30	TGTGCCTGGAGTGTACGGCACAGAGATAATTCACCCCTCCACTTT	CAWSVRHRDNSPLHF
.	.	TRBJ1-5	TRBV11-2	TGTGCCAGCAGCCTTTGGGGCAGCAATCAGCCCCAGCATTTT	CASSLWGSNQPQHF
.	TRBD1	TRBJ1-1	TRBV7-9	TGTGCCAGCAACTCACAGGGGGGAGACACTGAAGCTTTCTTT	CASNSQGGDTEAFF
few	.	TRBJ1-3	TRBV28	TGTGCCAGCAGCCGAGGGGGCTCTGGAAACACCATATATTTT	CASSRGGSGNTIYF
.	.	TRBJ2-1	TRBV2	TGTGCCAGCAGTGAAGACAGGGCCTCCTACAATGAGCAGTTCTTC	CASSEDRASYNEQFF
.	.	TRBJ1-6	TRBV6-2/TRBV6-3	TGTGCCAGCAGTTACGGGGCAGGGGTCAATTCACCCCTCCACTTT	CASSYGAGVNSPLHF
.	.	TRBJ2-7	TRBV29-1	TGCAGCGTTGAAGTTCTGTCCGAGCAGTACTTC	CSVEVLSEQYF
.	.	TRBJ2-3	TRBV2	TGTGCCGGGGGCCGAGGCGCCGCCACAGATACGCAGTATTTT	CAGGRGAATDTQYF
.	TRBD1	TRBJ2-1	TRBV11-2	TGTGCCAGCAGCTTCAGACAGGGTACGTTCTTC	CASSFRQGTFF
.	.	TRBJ1-1	TRBV6-5	TGTGCCAGCGGGTGGAGGACTGAAGCTTTCTTT	CASGWRTEAFF
.	TRBD1	TRBJ1-3	TRBV3-1/TRBV3-2	TGTGCCAGCAGTCAAACCGGGACAGCCGGAAACACCATATATTTT	CASSQTGTAGNTIYF
few	TRBD2	TRBJ2-3	TRBV24-1	TGTGCCACCAGTGACCCCGGGGGTAGCGGGAGAACCACAGATACGCAGTATTTT	CATSDPGGSGRTTDTQYF
.	TRBD1	TRBJ1-5	TRBV19	TGTGCCAGTAGTTACGACTGGGACAGTTCTGTGAGCAATCAGCCCCAGCATTTT	CASSYDWDSSVSNQPQHF
.	.	TRBJ1-1	TRBV5-1	TGCGCCAGCAGCGCGGGCCATAGAGGACGCACTGAAGCTTTCTTT	CASSAGHRGRTEAFF
.	.	TRBJ1-2	TRBV6-2/TRBV6-3	TGTGCCAGCAGTTTTAATAACCAACGAGGCTATGGCTACACCTTC	CASSFNNQRGYGYTF
.	TRBD2	TRBJ2-3	TRBV7-9	TGTGCCAGCAGCTCCCCCCCTAGCGGGGCGGTGACAGATACGCAGTATTTT	CASSSPPSGAVTDTQYF
.	TRBD2	TRBJ2-7	TRBV30	TGTGCCTCTTATAGGACTAGCGGGAACTACGAGCAGTACTTC	CASYRTSGNYEQYF
.	.	TRBJ1-2	TRBV5-6	TGTGCCAGCAGCCTTCTGTCGGGACACCAGTCCTATGGCTACACCTTC	CASSLLSGHQSYGYTF
once	TRBD1	TRBJ1-1	TRBV10-1	TGCGCCAGCAGTGATCGGGACAGGGGTAAAGCTTTCTTT	CASSDRDRGKAFF
.	.	TRBJ1-1	TRBV6-4	TGTGCCAGCAGTGTAGAGGCGAACACTGAAGCTTTCTTT	CASSVEANTEAFF
.	.	TRBJ2-6	TRBV27	TGTGCCACCCGGTTTGCTGCGGGGACCGGGGCCAACGTCCTGACTTTC	CATRFAAGTGANVLTF
once	.	TRBJ2-7	TRBV13	TGTGCCAGCAGCAGACAGGCCTTGGGAGGGACCTACGAGCAGTACTTC	CASSRQALGGTYEQYF